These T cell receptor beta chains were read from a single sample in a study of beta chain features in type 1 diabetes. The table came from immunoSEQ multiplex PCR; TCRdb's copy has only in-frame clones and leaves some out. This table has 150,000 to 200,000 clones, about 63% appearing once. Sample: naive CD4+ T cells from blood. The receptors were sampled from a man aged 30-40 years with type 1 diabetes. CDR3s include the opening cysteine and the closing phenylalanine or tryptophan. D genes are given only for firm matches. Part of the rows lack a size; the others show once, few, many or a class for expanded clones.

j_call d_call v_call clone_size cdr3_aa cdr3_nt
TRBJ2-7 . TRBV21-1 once CASSLRREAVAPYEQYF TGTGCCAGCAGCCTGAGGAGGGAAGCTGTGGCCCCCTACGAGCAGTACTTC
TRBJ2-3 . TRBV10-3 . CAISESQGIWDTQYF TGTGCCATCAGTGAGAGCCAGGGGATTTGGGATACGCAGTATTTT
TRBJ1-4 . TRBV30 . CAWSVDATNEKLFF TGTGCCTGGAGTGTTGATGCAACTAATGAAAAACTGTTTTTT
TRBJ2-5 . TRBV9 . CASSVGWGKEETQYF TGTGCCAGCAGCGTAGGATGGGGAAAAGAGGAGACCCAGTACTTC
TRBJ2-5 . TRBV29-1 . CSVAFEGRPPETQYF TGCAGCGTTGCCTTTGAAGGGCGGCCCCCAGAGACCCAGTACTTC
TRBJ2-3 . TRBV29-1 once CSVEAAGGTDTQYF TGCAGCGTTGAAGCGGCAGGGGGCACAGATACGCAGTATTTT
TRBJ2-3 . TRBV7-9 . CASSRDSRADTQYF TGTGCCAGCAGCCGCGACTCCCGTGCGGATACGCAGTATTTT
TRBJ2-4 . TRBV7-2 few CASSLAGRDIQYF TGTGCCAGCAGCTTAGCGGGGCGGGACATTCAGTACTTC
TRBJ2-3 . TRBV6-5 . CASSYSGASTDTQYF TGTGCCAGCAGTTACTCGGGGGCTAGCACAGATACGCAGTATTTT
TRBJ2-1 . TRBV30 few CAGSRDPYNEQFF TGTGCCGGGAGCCGGGACCCCTACAATGAGCAGTTCTTC
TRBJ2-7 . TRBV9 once CASSVDLVHEQYF TGTGCCAGCAGCGTAGACTTGGTCCACGAGCAGTACTTC
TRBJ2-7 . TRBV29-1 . CSVEGQENEQYF TGCAGCGTTGAAGGACAGGAAAACGAGCAGTACTTC
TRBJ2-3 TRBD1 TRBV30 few CAWAPGQKTDTQYF TGTGCCTGGGCCCCGGGACAGAAAACAGATACGCAGTATTTT
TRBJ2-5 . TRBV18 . CASSPQETQYF TGTGCCAGCTCACCGCAAGAGACCCAGTACTTC
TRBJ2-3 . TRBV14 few CASSRAGGWDTQYF TGTGCCAGCAGCCGGGCAGGAGGATGGGATACGCAGTATTTT
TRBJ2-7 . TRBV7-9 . CASSFDDSYEQYF TGTGCCAGCAGCTTCGACGACAGCTACGAGCAGTACTTC
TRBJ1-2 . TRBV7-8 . CASSLAGRANYGYTF TGTGCCAGCAGCTTAGCTGGTAGGGCTAACTATGGCTACACCTTC
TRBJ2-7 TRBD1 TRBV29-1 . CSARTGIGYEQYF TGCAGCGCCAGGACAGGGATTGGCTACGAGCAGTACTTC
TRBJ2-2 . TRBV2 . CASRIAQGELFF TGTGCCAGCAGGATCGCACAGGGGGAGCTGTTTTTT
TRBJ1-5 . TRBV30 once CAWSAKGDWDQPQHF TGTGCCTGGAGTGCGAAGGGCGACTGGGATCAGCCCCAGCATTTT
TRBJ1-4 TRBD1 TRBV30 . CAWSPGQGKGEKLFF TGTGCCTGGAGTCCCGGACAGGGAAAAGGTGAAAAACTGTTTTTT
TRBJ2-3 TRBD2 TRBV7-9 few CASSLALAGSTDTQYF TGTGCCAGCAGCTTGGCGCTAGCGGGGAGCACAGATACGCAGTATTTT
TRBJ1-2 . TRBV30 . CAWSGLSDYGYTF TGTGCCTGGAGTGGGTTGAGCGACTATGGCTACACCTTC
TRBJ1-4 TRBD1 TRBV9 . CASSPTTGGPDGGNEKLFF TGTGCCAGCAGCCCGACCACAGGGGGGCCCGACGGAGGGAATGAAAAACTGTTTTTT
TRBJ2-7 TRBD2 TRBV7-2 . CASSLDLAVYEQYF TGTGCCAGCAGCTTAGACCTAGCGGTCTACGAGCAGTACTTC
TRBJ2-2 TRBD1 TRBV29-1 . CSATDRGIDTGELFF TGCAGCGCCACCGACAGGGGGATCGACACCGGGGAGCTGTTTTTT
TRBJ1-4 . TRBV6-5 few CASSYSGSTNEKLFF TGTGCCAGCAGTTACTCGGGGTCAACTAATGAAAAACTGTTTTTT
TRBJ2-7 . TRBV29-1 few CSVAGIEQYF TGCAGCGTTGCAGGGATCGAGCAGTACTTC
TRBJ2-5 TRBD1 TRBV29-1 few CSVSGQGVQETQYF TGCAGCGTGAGTGGACAGGGGGTCCAAGAGACCCAGTACTTC
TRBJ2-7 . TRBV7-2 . CASSLTGPGALSYEQYF TGTGCCAGCAGCTTAACAGGACCAGGGGCTCTATCCTACGAGCAGTACTTC
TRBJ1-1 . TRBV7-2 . CASSLPVKGVATEAFF TGTGCCAGCAGCTTACCAGTGAAAGGGGTGGCCACTGAAGCTTTCTTT
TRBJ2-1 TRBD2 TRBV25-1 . CASIAGPAYNEQFF TGTGCCAGCATAGCGGGACCTGCCTACAATGAGCAGTTCTTC